A selection of T cell receptor beta chains follows, all from one sample in a study of T cells after yellow fever vaccination. MiXCR, run by TCRdb on the 5' RACE reads, gives a single entry per CDR3 protein. The sample has about 200,000 distinct CDR3 sequences, approximately 3.3% seen once. The specimen comprised CD4+ T cells sorted from PBMCs, sampled 10 days after the yellow fever booster vaccination. These receptor sequences come from a man aged 18 to 29 who received the YFV17D yellow fever vaccine. Both conserved end residues are part of each CDR3. The D gene is left open where the match is weak. Some rows have no size entry. The others give once, few or many, or a class for an expanded clone.

V gene,J gene,clone size,D gene,CDR3 protein,CDR3 DNA
TRBV7-2,TRBJ2-1,.,TRBD2,CASSFERGAYNEQFF,TGTGCCAGCAGCTTCGAGCGGGGGGCCTACAATGAGCAGTTCTTC
TRBV10-3,TRBJ2-1,.,.,CAAGDTTNNEQFF,TGTGCCGCTGGGGACACCACCAATAATGAGCAGTTCTTC
TRBV3-1,TRBJ2-3,.,.,CASSYQGGFGLDTQYF,TGTGCCAGCAGCTACCAAGGAGGGTTTGGGTTGGATACGCAGTATTTT
TRBV20-1,TRBJ1-5,.,.,CSARGPINQPQHF,TGCAGTGCTAGAGGGCCGATCAATCAGCCCCAGCATTTT
TRBV12-3/TRBV12-4,TRBJ2-3,many,.,CASGGAPDTQYF,TGTGCCAGCGGGGGGGCCCCAGATACGCAGTATTTT
TRBV5-4,TRBJ2-5,few,.,CASSGGGRQETQYF,TGTGCCAGCAGCGGGGGTGGAAGGCAAGAGACCCAGTACTTC
TRBV29-1,TRBJ2-7,few,TRBD2,CSAGTSGNEQYF,TGCAGCGCAGGGACTAGCGGTAACGAGCAGTACTTC
TRBV6-5,TRBJ1-3,.,.,CASSYSAVRAGNTIYF,TGTGCCAGCAGTTACTCCGCGGTCCGCGCTGGAAACACCATATATTTT
TRBV5-4,TRBJ2-5,.,TRBD2,CASGSGGRGPGRETQYF,TGTGCCAGCGGAAGCGGAGGGAGGGGCCCAGGGAGAGAGACCCAGTACTTC
TRBV9,TRBJ1-2,.,.,CASSPTPDSGQGIYGYTF,TGTGCCAGCAGCCCAACACCTGACTCGGGGCAGGGGATCTATGGCTACACCTTC
TRBV19,TRBJ1-6,.,.,CASRGSIYNSPLHF,TGTGCCAGTAGGGGGTCGATCTATAATTCACCCCTCCACTTT
TRBV20-1,TRBJ1-5,few,.,CSARGGPKQPQHF,TGCAGTGCTAGAGGGGGTCCGAAGCAGCCCCAGCATTTT
TRBV6-6,TRBJ2-1,many,TRBD2,CASSYRTSGGAEQFF,TGTGCCAGCAGTTATAGGACTAGCGGGGGTGCTGAGCAGTTCTTC
TRBV12-3/TRBV12-4,TRBJ2-7,.,.,CASSQTRSSYEQYF,TGTGCCAGCAGCCAGACAAGGAGCTCCTACGAGCAGTACTTC
TRBV5-1,TRBJ2-7,few,.,CASSPQPPGFLGEQYF,TGCGCCAGCAGCCCTCAACCTCCCGGGTTCTTGGGGGAGCAGTACTTC
TRBV5-5,TRBJ1-5,many,TRBD1,CASSFDRGNQPQHF,TGTGCCAGCAGCTTCGACAGGGGCAATCAGCCCCAGCATTTT
TRBV20-1,TRBJ1-5,.,.,CSAKGTDRNQPQHF,TGCAGTGCTAAAGGGACTGATAGAAATCAGCCCCAGCATTTT
TRBV4-1,TRBJ1-3,few,.,CASSQDEGSGNTIYF,TGCGCCAGCAGCCAAGACGAGGGCTCTGGAAACACCATATATTTT
TRBV20-1,TRBJ1-4,many,TRBD1,CSAWTGTNEKLFF,TGCAGTGCTTGGACAGGGACTAATGAAAAACTGTTTTTT
TRBV7-2,TRBJ2-7,.,TRBD2,CASSPGGGGGRHEQYF,TGTGCCAGCAGCCCGGGGGGAGGCGGGGGTCGGCACGAGCAGTACTTC
TRBV5-1,TRBJ2-5,few,.,CASSVGGVAVQETQYF,TGCGCCAGCAGCGTCGGGGGCGTCGCAGTCCAAGAGACCCAGTACTTC
TRBV12-3/TRBV12-4,TRBJ2-4,few,.,CASSLGSPRNIQYF,TGTGCCAGCAGTTTAGGTAGCCCCAGAAACATTCAGTACTTC
TRBV7-2,TRBJ2-1,.,TRBD2,CASSQVGGKQFF,TGTGCCAGCAGCCAGGTGGGGGGGAAGCAGTTCTTC
TRBV6-6,TRBJ2-7,.,.,CASSYSSQAHEQYF,TGTGCCAGCAGTTACTCGAGCCAAGCCCACGAGCAGTACTTC
TRBV6-8,TRBJ1-5,few,.,CASSYFETGRGRQPQHF,TGTGCCAGCAGTTACTTCGAAACTGGCAGGGGAAGACAGCCCCAGCATTTT
TRBV5-1,TRBJ2-3,.,.,CASKFLGGTQYF,TGCGCCAGCAAATTCCTTGGGGGAACGCAGTATTTT
TRBV27,TRBJ1-2,many,.,CASSSETGTGYTF,TGTGCCAGCAGTTCTGAAACAGGGACTGGCTACACCTTC
TRBV20-1,TRBJ1-1,many,.,CSARGAADTEAFF,TGCAGTGCTAGAGGGGCCGCTGACACTGAAGCTTTCTTT